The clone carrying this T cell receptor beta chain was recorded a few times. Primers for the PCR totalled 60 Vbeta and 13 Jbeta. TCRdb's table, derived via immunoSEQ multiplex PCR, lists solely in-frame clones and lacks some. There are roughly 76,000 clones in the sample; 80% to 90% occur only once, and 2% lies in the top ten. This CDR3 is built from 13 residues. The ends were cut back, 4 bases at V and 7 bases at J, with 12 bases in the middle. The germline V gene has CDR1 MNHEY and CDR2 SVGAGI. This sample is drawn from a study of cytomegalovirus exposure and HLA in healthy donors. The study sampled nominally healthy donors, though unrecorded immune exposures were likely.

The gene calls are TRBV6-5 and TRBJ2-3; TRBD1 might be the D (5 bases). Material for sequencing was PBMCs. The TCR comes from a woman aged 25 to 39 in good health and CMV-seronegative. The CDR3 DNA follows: TGTGCCAGCAGTTCGGCAGGGTGGAATACGCAGTATTTT. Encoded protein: CASSSAGWNTQYF.